The clone carrying this TCR beta chain was seen only a few times. Per the study methods: Nucleated cell number was recorded as an estimate derived from reference gene primer amplification. The table came from immunoSEQ multiplex PCR; TCRdb's copy has only in-frame clones and leaves some out. V and J calls plus clone size are reproduced from that table; the DNA served to infer D and trimming. The sample has hundreds of thousands of clones; nearly 90% are singletons. The data are from a study of blood T cell repertoires in COVID-19. Whole-study context: The samples span acute and convalescent COVID-19 from the United States, Italy and Spain. The cDNA or gDNA used as material had been derived from T cells, B-cell-depleted T cells, or PBMCs.

The CDR3 totals 12 residues. Germline CDR1 and CDR2: MNHEY and SVGAGI. V shed 6 bases and J shed 9 bases, with 12 bases lying between them. The rearrangement uses TRBV6-5 and TRBJ1-5; tentatively, D is TRBD1 (5 bases). The source of this sequence is a woman aged 18-29 years who had recovered from COVID-19. The sample was peripheral blood. The CDR3 loop reads CASRQAGGPQHF. The CDR3 DNA reads as TGTGCCAGCAGGCAAGCGGGGGGGCCCCAGCATTTT.